This note documents a single T cell receptor (beta chain) sequence. Since a much larger clone is just one base distant, this may be a read error. These data originate in a study of blood T cells in healthy people across ages. Primed by a sample-barcoded 5' primer and a J-beta primer mix, a second PCR proceeded for roughly 6 to 12 cycles. MiXCR was run by TCRdb on the 5' RACE reads, yielding one entry per CDR3 protein. The sample lists some 640,000 distinct CDR3 sequences; about 30% were seen once. In germline, CDR1 is DFQATT, CDR2 SNEGSKA (reference sequence). CDR3 length equals 15 residues. Sequenced sample: blood. This TCR came from a woman older than 75 in good health. This rearrangement joins TRBV20-1 to TRBJ1-1, with TRBD1 identical over 8 bases. The CDR3 DNA sequence: TGCAGTGCTAGGACCCCATCAGGGGGCCGAACTGGAGCTTTCTTT. Its translation is CSARTPSGGRTGAFF.